This passage covers 12 T cell receptor beta chains from one sample sequenced in a study of PD-1 blockade in mismatch repair-deficient tumors. These receptors' antigens are unknown. The time point was: roughly 10-day in vitro stimulation with candidate neoantigen peptide 2. Libraries were prepared by immunoSEQ multiplex PCR; TCRdb keeps only in-frame clonotypes and omits some of them. The sample includes over 9,000 clones, approximately 84% of them seen just once. The sequencing here drew on cells cultured in vitro, taken from a patient treated with pembrolizumab. The receptors come from an adult with mismatch repair-deficient cancer.

The V gene is TRBV2, the J gene TRBJ2-7; 7 bases match TRBD1. The CDR3 totals 14 residues. Germline lookup yields CDR1 SNHLY and CDR2 FYNNEI. The ends lost 4 bases at V and 3 bases at J; junction bases unmatched: 6. The CDR3 DNA sequence: TGTGCCAGCAGTGCACAGGGGTTTGGCTACGAGCAGTACTTC. This gives the protein CASSAQGFGYEQYF.

The J gene is TRBJ1-1, the V gene TRBV30; D is ambiguous. The length of the CDR3 is 12 residues. The V end lost 3 bases, the J end lost 0 bases, and 5 bases lay between the germline ends. The germline V gene encodes CDR1 GTSNPN and CDR2 SVGIG (reference sequence). CDR3 sequence reads: CAWRQLNTEAFF. For the CDR3, the DNA is TGTGCCTGGAGACAGTTGAACACTGAAGCTTTCTTT.

The CDR3 protein is CATQQMGQHTGELFF. In nucleotides, the CDR3 is TGTGCCACCCAACAGATGGGGCAGCACACCGGGGAGCTGTTTTTT. The J gene is TRBJ2-2, the V gene TRBV19; the D gene is possibly TRBD1 (5 bases). The V end was cut by 10 bases, the J end by 3 bases, with 18 bases between. Germline-derived CDR1 and CDR2 are LNHDA and SQIVND (reference sequence). The CDR3 is made up of 15 amino acids. The variable domain in full, with the rest retrieved from reference TRBV19 and TRBJ2-2, is DGGITQSPKYLFRKEGQNVTLSCEQNLNHDAMYWYRQDPGQGLRLIYYSQIVNDFQKGDIAEGYSVSREKKESFPLTVTSAQKNPTAFYLCATQQMGQHTGELFFGEGSRLTVL.

This sequence joins TRBV29-1 and TRBJ1-1; D gene unclear. In germline, CDR1 is SQVTM, CDR2 ANQGSEA. The CDR3 is made up of 13 amino acids. With 4 bases removed from V and 4 bases from J, the gap between germline ends came to 13 bases. The CDR3, as DNA: TGCAGCGTTGGGCCCATTAAGGGCACTGAAGCTTTCTTT. Residues: CSVGPIKGTEAFF. Variable domain in full (rest from reference TRBV29-1 and TRBJ1-1): SAVISQKPSRDICQRGTSLTIQCQVDSQVTMMFWYRQQPGQSLTLIATANQGSEATYESGFVIDKFPISRPNLTFSTLTVSNMSPEDSSIYLCSVGPIKGTEAFFGQGTRLTVV.

The chain carries TRBV19 and TRBJ2-1, with 10 bases aligning to TRBD2. Germline loops: CDR1 LNHDA, CDR2 SQIVND (reference sequence). Trimming took 11 bases from V and 7 from J; bases not matched to a gene: 20. The CDR3 is made up of 17 amino acids. CDR3 in amino acids: CAPVGGDGSGRSNEQFF. Here the CDR3 DNA reads TGTGCCCCTGTCGGGGGGGATGGTAGCGGGAGGTCGAATGAGCAGTTCTTC.

This clone was picked up a small number of times. The V gene is TRBV6-1, the J gene TRBJ2-7, with 9 bases fitting TRBD1. CDR1 MNHNS and CDR2 SASEGT come from the germline V gene. Trimming cost V 5 bases and J 5 bases; bases outside gene matches: 10. The CDR3 sequence is 15 residues long. CDR3 sequence: CASSPPGTGSHEQYF. As DNA, the CDR3 is TGTGCCAGCAGTCCCCCCGGGACAGGGAGCCACGAGCAGTACTTC.

This clone has a single count. The genes are TRBV5-6 and TRBJ2-7, with D hard to call. The germline V and J ends were trimmed by 4 bases and 6 bases, with 14 bases remaining between them. The CDR3 is 13 amino acids. Germline V gene data show CDR1 as SGHDT and CDR2 as YYEEEE. CDR3 residues: CASSQPGGSEQYF. The CDR3 DNA reads as TGTGCCAGCAGCCAACCGGGTGGCAGCGAGCAGTACTTC. Based on the CDR3 plus reference TRBV5-6 and TRBJ2-7, the full variable domain is DAGVTQSPTHLIKTRGQQVTLRCSPKSGHDTVSWYQQALGQGPQFIFQYYEEEERQRGNFPDRFSGHQFPNYSSELNVNALLLGDSALYLCASSQPGGSEQYFGPGTRLTVT.

J is TRBJ1-2 and V is TRBV27; 8 nucleotides line up with TRBD1. CDR3 size: 13 residues. Germline CDR1 is MNHEY and CDR2 is SMNVEV (reference sequence). Germline trimming cut 4 bases from V and 8 bases from J; bases unmatched to any gene: 6. The CDR3 DNA is TGTGCCAGCAGTTCTGGACAGGGAGGCGGCTACACCTTC. Translating gives CASSSGQGGGYTF.

The chain joins TRBV28 to TRBJ2-7; perhaps TRBD2 as D (6 bases). CDR1 and CDR2 (germline): MDHEN, SYDVKM. The V end lost 2 bases, the J end lost 3 bases, and 11 bases lay between the germline ends. CDR3 length equals 14 residues. The CDR3 sequence: CASSLGGTYYEQYF. CDR3 sequence (DNA): TGTGCCAGCAGTTTAGGAGGGACTTACTACGAGCAGTACTTC.

The V call is TRBV7-9, the J call TRBJ1-2; TRBD1 agrees at 7 bases. V shed 4 bases, J shed 8 bases, and the junction held 4 bases outside the gene matches. From germline, CDR1 is SEHNR and CDR2 FQNEAQ (reference sequence). The CDR3 extends over 12 amino acids. The CDR3 spells CASSSQGRGYTF. Written as DNA, the CDR3 is TGTGCCAGCAGCTCACAGGGGCGCGGCTACACCTTC.

V gene TRBV30 combines with J gene TRBJ2-7, with a weak D call TRBD2 (6 bases). V was shortened by 2 bases and J by 5 bases, with 16 bases between the two germline ends. The CDR3 runs 14 residues. Germline V gene sequence: CDR1 GTSNPN, CDR2 SVGIG (reference sequence). The chain's CDR3 is CAWSTGVGGNEQYF. The CDR3 nucleotides are TGTGCCTGGAGTACGGGAGTAGGAGGGAACGAGCAGTACTTC. Based on the CDR3 plus reference TRBV30 and TRBJ2-7, the full variable domain is SQTIHQWPATLVQPVGSPLSLECTVEGTSNPNLYWYRQAAGRGLQLLFYSVGIGQISSEVPQNLSASRPQDRQFILSSKKLLLSDSGFYLCAWSTGVGGNEQYFGPGTRLTVT.

This clone was found a few times. This chain connects TRBV19 to TRBJ1-2; no reliable D call. Per germline, CDR1 LNHDA and CDR2 SQIVND (reference sequence). Trimming took 9 bases from V and 4 from J, leaving 15 bases between them. CDR3 length: 13 amino acids. CDR3 nucleotide sequence: TGTGCCAGGGAAGCAGCGACCCTCTATGGCTACACCTTC. This gives the protein CAREAATLYGYTF.